Reported below is one T cell receptor beta chain. These data belong to a study of radiotherapy plus CTLA-4 blockade in lung cancer. Libraries were prepared by immunoSEQ multiplex PCR; TCRdb keeps only in-frame clonotypes and omits some of them. The profile covers some 96,000 clones, with 85% to 90% appearing a single time and 4.5% to 5% taken by the ten largest. Germline V gives CDR1 MNHNS, CDR2 SASEGT. V was cut by 2 bases and J by 4 bases, with 6 bases left in between. The length of the CDR3 is 13 residues. This chain links TRBV6-1 with TRBJ1-3; D remains ambiguous. The material sequenced was peripheral blood, taken from a patient treated with radiotherapy plus ipilimumab. The origin of this receptor is a human donor with non-small cell lung cancer that progressed on radiotherapy plus ipilimumab. The CDR3 sequence is CASSEWRGNTIYF. CDR3 in DNA: TGTGCCAGCAGTGAATGGCGGGGAAACACCATATATTTT.